This T cell receptor beta chain was found in a study of cytomegalovirus exposure and HLA in healthy donors. In the study overall: About 80 million unique TCRs, all from HLA-typed donors, were included in an early release of the data.

Points from the study as a whole: Association of roughly 18,000 TCR beta sequences with HLA alleles was found at 0.05 false discovery rate in a later analysis. The Asian-associated ancestry cluster reportedly had fewer N-insertions than the approximately 670-donor mean in a later analysis.

Remarks on this clone: Its antigen is still unknown.

The PCR ran on 60 Vbeta and 13 Jbeta primers. Measured with immunoSEQ multiplex PCR; TCRdb has only the in-frame clones, and not every one. Of over 70,000 clones listed, just over 65% are singletons. This receptor was taken from a young man in good health and CMV-seronegative. The sequencing sample was made of PBMCs.

The CDR3 loop reads CASSIIPVRTGLEQYF. CDR3 in DNA: TGTGCCAGCAGTATCATCCCGGTCCGGACAGGATTAGAGCAGTACTTC. V usage is TRBV28 and J usage is TRBJ2-7; 7 bases are a match to TRBD1. V trimming: 5 bases; J trimming: 7 bases; junction bases outside the gene matches: 17. The CDR3 has 16 residues. Germline V CDR1 and CDR2: MDHEN, SYDVKM.